Listed below are T cell receptor beta chains from one sample, sequenced in a study of T cell responses to AZD1222 COVID-19 vaccine. The method was immunoSEQ multiplex PCR; TCRdb's version includes in-frame clones alone and lacks a portion of them. Counted here are approximately 130,000 clones, roughly 87% occurring once; the ten biggest clones make up around a tenth. The sequencing here drew on peripheral blood, taken 28 days after the second AZD1222 dose. The receptors originated from an adult who received the AZD1222 COVID-19 vaccine. Both conserved end residues are part of each CDR3. A D gene is named only where the DNA matches it firmly.

j_gene: TRBJ1-1; v_gene: TRBV18; d_gene: -; CDR3aa: CASSPSSLSQGGQAFF
j_gene: TRBJ2-5; v_gene: TRBV9; d_gene: TRBD2; CDR3aa: CASSVAASGGAWETQYF
j_gene: TRBJ2-2; v_gene: TRBV19; d_gene: -; CDR3aa: CASSPRMRSTGELFF
j_gene: TRBJ1-2; v_gene: TRBV9; d_gene: -; CDR3aa: CASSPITRGGYTF
j_gene: TRBJ1-2; v_gene: TRBV5-1; d_gene: TRBD1; CDR3aa: CASSSTRQGGGYTF
j_gene: TRBJ1-2; v_gene: TRBV30; d_gene: -; CDR3aa: CAWAPDSSYTF
j_gene: TRBJ2-7; v_gene: TRBV28; d_gene: TRBD1; CDR3aa: CASREGGTGPYEQYF
j_gene: TRBJ2-7; v_gene: TRBV3-1/TRBV3-2; d_gene: -; CDR3aa: CASSQDVQGEYEQYF
j_gene: TRBJ1-3; v_gene: TRBV4-1; d_gene: -; CDR3aa: CASSQEPGSGNTIYF
j_gene: TRBJ1-6; v_gene: TRBV4-1; d_gene: -; CDR3aa: CASSQERSYNSPLHF
j_gene: TRBJ1-2; v_gene: TRBV27; d_gene: -; CDR3aa: CASSPGAHGYTF
j_gene: TRBJ1-2; v_gene: TRBV7-2; d_gene: -; CDR3aa: CASSKNRDPNYGYTF
j_gene: TRBJ2-2; v_gene: TRBV2; d_gene: -; CDR3aa: CASSPGSNSGELFF
j_gene: TRBJ1-1; v_gene: TRBV9; d_gene: TRBD1; CDR3aa: CASSVGDRPRGTEAFF
j_gene: TRBJ2-7; v_gene: TRBV5-1; d_gene: -; CDR3aa: CASRADPAVYEQYF
j_gene: TRBJ2-1; v_gene: TRBV11-2; d_gene: TRBD1; CDR3aa: CASSARTGEQFF
j_gene: TRBJ2-3; v_gene: TRBV4-1; d_gene: -; CDR3aa: CASRQALAETDTQYF
j_gene: TRBJ2-7; v_gene: TRBV10-3; d_gene: TRBD1; CDR3aa: CAIRFTGEQEQYF
j_gene: TRBJ2-3; v_gene: TRBV6-5; d_gene: -; CDR3aa: CASRPWTDTQYF
j_gene: TRBJ2-7; v_gene: TRBV7-2; d_gene: -; CDR3aa: CASSASYEQYF
j_gene: TRBJ2-7; v_gene: TRBV6-1; d_gene: -; CDR3aa: CASSEGRAGFTYEQYF
j_gene: TRBJ2-7; v_gene: TRBV3-1/TRBV3-2; d_gene: -; CDR3aa: CASSRQSPSYEQYF
j_gene: TRBJ1-3; v_gene: TRBV6-5; d_gene: -; CDR3aa: CAYRVSGNTIYF
j_gene: TRBJ2-1; v_gene: TRBV7-8; d_gene: TRBD2; CDR3aa: CASSSGLATYNEQFF
j_gene: TRBJ2-7; v_gene: TRBV6-5; d_gene: TRBD1; CDR3aa: CASSLPGTGAYEQYF